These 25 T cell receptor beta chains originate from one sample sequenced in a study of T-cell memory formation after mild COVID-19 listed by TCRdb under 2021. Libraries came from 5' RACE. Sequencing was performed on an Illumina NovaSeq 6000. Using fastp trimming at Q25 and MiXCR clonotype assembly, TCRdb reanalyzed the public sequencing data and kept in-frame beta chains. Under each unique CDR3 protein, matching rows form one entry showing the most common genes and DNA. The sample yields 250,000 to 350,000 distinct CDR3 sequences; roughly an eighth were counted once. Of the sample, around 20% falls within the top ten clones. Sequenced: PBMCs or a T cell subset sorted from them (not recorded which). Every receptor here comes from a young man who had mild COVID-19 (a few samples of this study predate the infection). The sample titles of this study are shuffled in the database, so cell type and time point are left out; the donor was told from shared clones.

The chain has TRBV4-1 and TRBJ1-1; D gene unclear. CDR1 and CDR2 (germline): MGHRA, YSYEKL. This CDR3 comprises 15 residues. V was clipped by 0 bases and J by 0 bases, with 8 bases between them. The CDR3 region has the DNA TGCGCCAGCAGCCAAGAAGCGCGCTTGAACACTGAAGCTTTCTTT. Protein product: CASSQEARLNTEAFF.

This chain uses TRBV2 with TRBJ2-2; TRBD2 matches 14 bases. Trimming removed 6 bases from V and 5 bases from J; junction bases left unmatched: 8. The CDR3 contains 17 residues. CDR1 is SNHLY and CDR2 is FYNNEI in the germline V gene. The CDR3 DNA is TGTGCCAGCAGACCTCGACTAGCGGGGGGGCAAACCGGGGAGCTGTTTTTT. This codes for CASRPRLAGGQTGELFF.

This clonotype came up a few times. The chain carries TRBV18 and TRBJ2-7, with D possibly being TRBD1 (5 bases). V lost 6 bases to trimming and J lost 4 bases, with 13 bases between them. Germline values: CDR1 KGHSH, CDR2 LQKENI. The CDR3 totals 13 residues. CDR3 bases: TGTGCCAGCTCGCAAAGACAGAATTACGAGCAGTACGTC. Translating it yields CASSQRQNYEQYV.

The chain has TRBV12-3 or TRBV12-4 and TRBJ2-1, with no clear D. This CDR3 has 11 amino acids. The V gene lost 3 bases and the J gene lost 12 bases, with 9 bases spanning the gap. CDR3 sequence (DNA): TGTGCCAGCAGTTTGGGATTTGGGCAGTTCTTC. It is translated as CASSLGFGQFF.

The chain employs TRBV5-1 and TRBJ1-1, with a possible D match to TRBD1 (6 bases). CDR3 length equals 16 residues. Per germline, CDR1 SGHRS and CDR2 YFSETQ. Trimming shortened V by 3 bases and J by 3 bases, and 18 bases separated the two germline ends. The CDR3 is CASSSDPQGRDTEAFF. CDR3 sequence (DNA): TGCGCCAGCAGCTCCGATCCACAGGGTCGGGACACTGAAGCTTTCTTT.

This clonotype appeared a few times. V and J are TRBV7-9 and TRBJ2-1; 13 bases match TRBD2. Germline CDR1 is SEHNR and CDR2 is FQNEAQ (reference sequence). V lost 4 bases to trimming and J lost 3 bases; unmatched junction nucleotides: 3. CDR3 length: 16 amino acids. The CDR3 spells CASSSTSGGHYNEQFF. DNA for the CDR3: TGTGCCAGCAGCTCGACTAGCGGGGGGCACTACAATGAGCAGTTCTTC.

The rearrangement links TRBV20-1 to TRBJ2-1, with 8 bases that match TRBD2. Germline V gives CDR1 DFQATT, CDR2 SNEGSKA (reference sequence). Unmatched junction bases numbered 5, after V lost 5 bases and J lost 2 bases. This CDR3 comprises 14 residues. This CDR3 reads CSALAGGTYNEQFF. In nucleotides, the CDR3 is TGCAGTGCTCTTGCGGGGGGCACCTACAATGAGCAGTTCTTC.

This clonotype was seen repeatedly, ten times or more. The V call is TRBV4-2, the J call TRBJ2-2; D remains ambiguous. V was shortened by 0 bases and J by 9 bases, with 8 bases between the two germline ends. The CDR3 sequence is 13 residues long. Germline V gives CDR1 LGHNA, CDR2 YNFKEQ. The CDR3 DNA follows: TGTGCCAGCAGCCAAGAACTAAACTGGGAGCTGTTTTTT. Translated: CASSQELNWELFF.

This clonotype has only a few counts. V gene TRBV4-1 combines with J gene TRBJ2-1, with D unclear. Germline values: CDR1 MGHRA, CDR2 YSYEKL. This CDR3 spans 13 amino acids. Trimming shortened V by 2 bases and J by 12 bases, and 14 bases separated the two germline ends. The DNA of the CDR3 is TGCGCCAGCAGCCAATTGCCTACGGGTGCGCAGTTCTTC. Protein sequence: CASSQLPTGAQFF.

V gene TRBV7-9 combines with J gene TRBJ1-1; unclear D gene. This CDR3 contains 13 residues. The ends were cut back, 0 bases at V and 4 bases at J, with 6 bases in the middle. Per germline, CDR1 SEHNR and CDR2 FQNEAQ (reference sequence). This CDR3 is CASSLAQTTEAFF. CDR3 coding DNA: TGTGCCAGCAGCTTAGCGCAGACCACTGAAGCTTTCTTT.

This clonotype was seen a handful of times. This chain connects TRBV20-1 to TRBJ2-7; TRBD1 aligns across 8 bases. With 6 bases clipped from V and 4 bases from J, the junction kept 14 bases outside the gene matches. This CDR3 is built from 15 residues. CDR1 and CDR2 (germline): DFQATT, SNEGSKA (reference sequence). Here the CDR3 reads CSATPQGGGFYEQYF. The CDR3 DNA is TGCAGTGCCACCCCACAGGGGGGCGGTTTTTACGAGCAGTACTTC.

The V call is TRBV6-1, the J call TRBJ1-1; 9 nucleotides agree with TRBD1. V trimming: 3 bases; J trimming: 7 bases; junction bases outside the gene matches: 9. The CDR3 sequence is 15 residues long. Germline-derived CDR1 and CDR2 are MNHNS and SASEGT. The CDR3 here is CASSDPWTGVDEAFF. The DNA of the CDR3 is TGTGCCAGCAGTGACCCCTGGACAGGGGTTGATGAAGCTTTCTTT.

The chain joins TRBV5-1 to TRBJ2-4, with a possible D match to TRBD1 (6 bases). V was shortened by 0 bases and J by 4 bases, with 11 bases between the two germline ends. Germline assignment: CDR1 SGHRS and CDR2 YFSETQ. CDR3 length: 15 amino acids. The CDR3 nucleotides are TGCGCCAGCAGCTTGGATGGGGGCTCTAAAAACATTCAGTACTTC. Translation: CASSLDGGSKNIQYF.

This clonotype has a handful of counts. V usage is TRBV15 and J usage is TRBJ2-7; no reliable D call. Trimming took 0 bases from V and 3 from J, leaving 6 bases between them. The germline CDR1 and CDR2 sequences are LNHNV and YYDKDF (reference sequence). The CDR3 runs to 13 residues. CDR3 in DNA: TGTGCCACCAGCAGAGATCCTAGCTACGAGCAGTACTTC. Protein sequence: CATSRDPSYEQYF.

DNA for the CDR3: TGCAGTGCTACGGCGACAGGCTACGAGCAGTACGTC. It yields the protein CSATATGYEQYV. The chain combines TRBV20-1 with TRBJ2-7, with D possibly matching TRBD1 (6 bases). The CDR3 sequence is 12 residues long. From germline, CDR1 is DFQATT and CDR2 SNEGSKA (reference sequence). Trimming removed 4 bases at V and 3 bases at J, with 10 bases between.

The CDR3 here is CSAQKGGPYNEQFF. The CDR3 nucleotides are TGCAGTGCCCAGAAGGGGGGGCCCTACAATGAGCAGTTCTTC. The V call is TRBV20-1, the J call TRBJ2-1, with D tentatively TRBD2 (7 bases). The germline V and J ends were trimmed by 6 bases and 2 bases, with 14 bases remaining between them. Germline CDR1 and CDR2: DFQATT and SNEGSKA (reference sequence). The CDR3 length is 14 residues.

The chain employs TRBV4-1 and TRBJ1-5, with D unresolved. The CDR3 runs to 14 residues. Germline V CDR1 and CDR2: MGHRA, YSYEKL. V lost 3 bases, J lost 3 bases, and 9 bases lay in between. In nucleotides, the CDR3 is TGCGCCAGCAGCCAGCTCGCGGACAATCAGCCCCAGCATTTT. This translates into CASSQLADNQPQHF.

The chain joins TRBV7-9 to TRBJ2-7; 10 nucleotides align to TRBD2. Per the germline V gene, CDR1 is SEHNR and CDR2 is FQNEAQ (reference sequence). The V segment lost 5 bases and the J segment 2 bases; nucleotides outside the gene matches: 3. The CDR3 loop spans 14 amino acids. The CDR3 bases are TGTGCCAGCAGCCGGACTAGCGGTCCCTACGAGCAGTACTTC. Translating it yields CASSRTSGPYEQYF.

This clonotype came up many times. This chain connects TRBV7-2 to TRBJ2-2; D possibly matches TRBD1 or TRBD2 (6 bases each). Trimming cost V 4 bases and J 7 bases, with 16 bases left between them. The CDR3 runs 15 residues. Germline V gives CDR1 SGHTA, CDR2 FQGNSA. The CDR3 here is CASSSQGRINGELFF. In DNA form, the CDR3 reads TGTGCCAGCAGCTCGCAGGGGAGGATAAACGGGGAGCTGTTTTTT.

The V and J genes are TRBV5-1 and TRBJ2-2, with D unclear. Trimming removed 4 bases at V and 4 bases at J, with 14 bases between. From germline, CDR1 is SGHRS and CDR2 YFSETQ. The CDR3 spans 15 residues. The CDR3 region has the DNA TGCGCCAGCAGCCCTGGCCGAGGTGCCACCGGGGAGCTGTTTTTT. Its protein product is CASSPGRGATGELFF. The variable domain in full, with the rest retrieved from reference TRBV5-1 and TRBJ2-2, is KAGVTQTPRYLIKTRGQQVTLSCSPISGHRSVSWYQQTPGQGLQFLFEYFSETQRNKGNFPGRFSGRQFSNSRSEMNVSTLELGDSALYLCASSPGRGATGELFFGEGSRLTVL.

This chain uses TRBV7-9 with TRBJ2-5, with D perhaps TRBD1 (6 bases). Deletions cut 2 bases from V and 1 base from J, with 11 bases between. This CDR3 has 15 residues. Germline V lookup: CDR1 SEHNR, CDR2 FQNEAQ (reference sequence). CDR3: CASSLLQGGQETQYF. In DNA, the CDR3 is TGTGCCAGCAGCTTACTACAGGGCGGCCAAGAGACCCAGTACTTC.

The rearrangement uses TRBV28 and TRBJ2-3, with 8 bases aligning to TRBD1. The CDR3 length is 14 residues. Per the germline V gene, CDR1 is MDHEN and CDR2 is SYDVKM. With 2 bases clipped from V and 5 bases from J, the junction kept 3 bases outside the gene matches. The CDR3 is CASSLDRGVDTQYF. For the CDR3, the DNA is TGTGCCAGCAGTTTAGACAGGGGAGTAGATACGCAGTATTTT.

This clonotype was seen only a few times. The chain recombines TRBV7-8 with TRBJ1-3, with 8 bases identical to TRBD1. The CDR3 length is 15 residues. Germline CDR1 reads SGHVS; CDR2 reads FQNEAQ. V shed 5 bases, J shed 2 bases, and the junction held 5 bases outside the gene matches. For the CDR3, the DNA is TGTGCCAGCAGCCCACGGACAGGGCCTGGAAACACCATATATTTT. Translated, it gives CASSPRTGPGNTIYF.

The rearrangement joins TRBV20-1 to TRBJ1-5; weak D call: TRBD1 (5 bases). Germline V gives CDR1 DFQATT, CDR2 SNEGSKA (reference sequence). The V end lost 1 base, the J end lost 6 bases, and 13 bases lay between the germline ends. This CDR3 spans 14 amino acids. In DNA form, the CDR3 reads TGCAGTGCTAGAGCTGGGGGGGTGAGTCAGCCCCAGCATTTT. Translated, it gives CSARAGGVSQPQHF.

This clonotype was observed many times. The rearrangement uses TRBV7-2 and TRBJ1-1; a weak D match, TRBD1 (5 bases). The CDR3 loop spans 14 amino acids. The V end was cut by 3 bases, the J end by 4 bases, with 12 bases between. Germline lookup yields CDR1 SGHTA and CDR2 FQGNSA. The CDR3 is CASSFWGVGTEAFF. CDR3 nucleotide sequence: TGTGCCAGCAGCTTCTGGGGGGTTGGCACTGAAGCTTTCTTT. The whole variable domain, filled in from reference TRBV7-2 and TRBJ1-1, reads GAGVSQSPSNKVTEKGKDVELRCDPISGHTALYWYRQSLGQGLEFLIYFQGNSAPDKSGLPSDRFSAERTGGSVSTLTIQRTQQEDSAVYLCASSFWGVGTEAFFGQGTRLTVV.